Each of the 31 T cell receptor beta chains below was sequenced from the same sample in a study of a mutant IDH1 vaccine in newly diagnosed glioma (TCRdb year 2021). Libraries were prepared through the immunoSEQ multiplex PCR assay. What TCRdb holds here is the immuneACCESS table cut down to in-frame rearrangements. Part of the clones is not present; checked against another copy, under half of the missing clones reflect an unresolved V gene, and the others are unexplained. The sample table holds about 68,000 clones, of which 79% were seen once. 7% to 10% of the sample rests with the top ten. The time point label corresponds to: baseline, week 1 (first vaccination visit). The treatment or condition tag for this specimen amounts to: pre-vaccination baseline after standard-of-care therapy. Sequencing used PBMCs, obtained from a glioma patient treated with radiotherapy, temozolomide or both. The receptors were sampled from a middle-aged man with glioma.

The sample holds one count of this clone. The genes are TRBV11-3 and TRBJ1-1; TRBD1 might be the D (6 bases). The CDR3 is 11 amino acids. Germline V gene data show CDR1 as SGHNT and CDR2 as YENEEA. Deletions cut 4 bases from V and 8 bases from J, with 8 bases between. The CDR3 DNA follows: TGTGCCAGCAGCTACGGACAGGAAGCTTTCTTT. This sequence encodes CASSYGQEAFF.

The chain carries TRBV4-3 and TRBJ2-3; 16 bases line up with TRBD2. Germline loops: CDR1 LGHNA, CDR2 YSLEER. The CDR3 has 19 amino acids. Losses at the gene ends were 1 base for V and 6 bases for J; bases not matched to a gene: 10. CDR3 residues: CASSQGYGTSGGATDTQYF. CDR3 nucleotide sequence: TGCGCCAGCAGCCAAGGATACGGGACTAGCGGGGGGGCAACGGATACGCAGTATTTT.

The chain combines TRBV7-9 with TRBJ1-1; no definite D call. Looked up from germline, CDR1 is SEHNR and CDR2 is FQNEAQ (reference sequence). Trimming shortened V by 3 bases and J by 1 base, and 6 bases separated the two germline ends. The CDR3 is 13 residues long. CDR3 DNA sequence: TGTGCCAGCAGCTTCGGGTCGAACACTGAAGCTTTCTTT. This translates into CASSFGSNTEAFF.

The chain employs TRBV7-2 and TRBJ1-1; 9 nucleotides line up with TRBD1. The CDR3 is 15 residues long. Germline CDR1 reads SGHTA; CDR2 reads FQGNSA. Unmatched junction bases numbered 4, after V lost 0 bases and J lost 5 bases. DNA of the CDR3: TGTGCCAGCAGCTTAGCGCCGACAGGGGGGACTGAAGCTTTCTTT. Its translation: CASSLAPTGGTEAFF.

The J gene is TRBJ2-4, the V gene TRBV2; 10 bases map to TRBD1. V gave up 8 bases and J gave up 8 bases; unmatched junction bases: 9. CDR3 size: 14 residues. From germline, CDR1 is SNHLY and CDR2 FYNNEI. In DNA, the CDR3 is TGTGCCAGCCGTCCCGGGACAGGGGAGGACATTCAGTACTTC. Translation: CASRPGTGEDIQYF.

This sequence joins TRBV7-2 and TRBJ1-3, with D unresolved. Germline V gives CDR1 SGHTA, CDR2 FQGNSA. Trimming took off 3 bases at V and 0 bases at J, with 6 bases between the two ends. The CDR3 has 14 amino acids. This CDR3 reads CASSFSGSGNTIYF. As DNA, the CDR3 is TGTGCCAGCAGCTTTTCTGGCTCTGGAAACACCATATATTTT.

The gene calls are TRBV7-9 and TRBJ1-2; perhaps TRBD1 as D (6 bases). The CDR3 is 12 amino acids. Trimming took off 7 bases at V and 13 bases at J, with 19 bases between the two ends. Germline assignment: CDR1 SEHNR and CDR2 FQNEAQ (reference sequence). The CDR3 nucleotides read TGTGCCAGCATTGAAGTGGGGGCGTCCCCCACCTTC. Translating it yields CASIEVGASPTF. Supplemented by reference TRBV7-9 and TRBJ1-2, the full variable domain reads DTGVSQNPRHKITKRGQNVTFRCDPISEHNRLYWYRQTLGQGPEFLTYFQNEAQLEKSRLLSDRFSAERPKGSFSTLEIQRTEQGDSAMYLCASIEVGASPTFGSGTRLTVV.

The J gene is TRBJ2-3, the V gene TRBV2; no clear D gene. Trimming removed 3 bases at V and 8 bases at J, with 18 bases between. This CDR3 region has 15 residues. Germline V CDR1 and CDR2: SNHLY, FYNNEI. The CDR3 bases are TGTGCCAGCAGTGAGTTAGTTCTAAGCCCAGGTACGCAGTATTTT. This gives the protein CASSELVLSPGTQYF. The variable domain in full, completed from reference TRBV2 and TRBJ2-3, reads EPEVTQTPSHQVTQMGQEVILRCVPISNHLYFYWYRQILGQKVEFLVSFYNNEISEKSEIFDDQFSVERPDGSNFTLKIRSTKLEDSAMYFCASSELVLSPGTQYFGPGTRLTVL.

This clone was seen only a few times. The junction differs from germline at one of its ends, possibly a read error. The rearrangement joins TRBV7-8 to TRBJ2-2; 7 bases match TRBD2. Germline V gene lookup returns CDR1 SGHVS and CDR2 FQNEAQ. The CDR3 has 18 residues. This CDR3 reads CASTLGRGEGSTSGELFF. In DNA form, the CDR3 reads TGTGCCAGCACCTTAGGGAGGGGCGAGGGCAGTACGTCCGGGGAGCTGTTTTTT. Looking up the rest from reference TRBV7-8 and TRBJ2-2 gives the full variable domain: GAGVSQSPRYKVAKRGQDVALRCDPISGHVSLFWYQQALGQGPEFLTYFQNEAQLDKSGLPSDRFFAERPEGSVSTLKIQRTQQEDSAVYLCASTLGRGEGSTSGELFFGEGSRLTVL.

The genes are TRBV2 and TRBJ2-5, with a tentative D call TRBD2 (6 bases). CDR3 length: 14 residues. CDR1 and CDR2 (germline): SNHLY, FYNNEI. The ends were cut back, 6 bases at V and 1 base at J, with 12 bases in the middle. CDR3 sequence: CASSWGLAQETQYF. CDR3 nucleotides: TGTGCCAGCAGCTGGGGACTTGCCCAAGAGACCCAGTACTTC.

The chain links TRBV5-1 to TRBJ1-4; TRBD1 aligns across 11 bases. Germline V gene sequence: CDR1 SGHRS, CDR2 YFSETQ. The CDR3 is 16 amino acids. The V and J ends lost 6 bases and 7 bases, in that order; junction bases with no gene match: 11. The CDR3 DNA reads as TGCGCCAGCAACATTGGACAGGGGGCTTCGGTTGAAAAACTGTTTTTT. It encodes CASNIGQGASVEKLFF.

This chain connects TRBV11-3 to TRBJ2-7; possible D gene TRBD2, 5 bases. V lost 5 bases, J lost 5 bases, and 13 bases lay in between. Per germline, CDR1 SGHNT and CDR2 YENEEA. The CDR3 length is 13 residues. CDR3 nucleotides: TGTGCCAGCAGCCCGGGGAGAACCAACGAGCAGTACTTC. Translating it yields CASSPGRTNEQYF.

V usage is TRBV5-4 and J usage is TRBJ2-3; the D is unclear. The V and J ends lost 0 bases and 3 bases respectively, with 11 bases between them. The CDR3 extends over 15 amino acids. Germline V gene sequence: CDR1 SGHNT, CDR2 YYREEE (reference sequence). The DNA of the CDR3 is TGTGCCAGCAGCTTGGAGGCAGTGGGGACAGATACGCAGTATTTT. Amino acid sequence: CASSLEAVGTDTQYF.

This clone has just a few counts. The chain combines TRBV5-6 with TRBJ1-4; unclear D gene. This CDR3 is 12 amino acids long. CDR1 is SGHDT and CDR2 is YYEEEE in the germline V gene. V lost 6 bases and J 8 bases, leaving 11 bases between the germline ends. This CDR3 is CASNSPDEKLFF. The CDR3 DNA is TGTGCCAGCAATTCCCCCGACGAAAAACTGTTTTTT.

V gene TRBV14 combines with J gene TRBJ2-3; D may be TRBD1 or TRBD2 (6 bases each). This CDR3 contains 15 residues. The germline V gene has CDR1 SGHDN and CDR2 FVKESK. V was pared by 4 bases and J by 11 bases, with 22 bases between. CDR3 residues: CASSPRGGGGVVQYF. The CDR3 DNA reads as TGTGCCAGCAGCCCGCGAGGGGGAGGCGGGGTTGTGCAGTATTTT.

V and J are TRBV6-6 and TRBJ2-1; unclear D gene. This CDR3 has 11 residues. Trimming shortened V by 5 bases and J by 8 bases, and 7 bases separated the two germline ends. Germline V gene lookup returns CDR1 MNHNY and CDR2 SVGAGI (reference sequence). The CDR3 coding sequence is TGTGCCAGCAGTCCGATAGATGAGCAGTTCTTC. Translation gives CASSPIDEQFF.

The chain has TRBV7-2 and TRBJ1-2; 7 bases line up with TRBD1. The V and J ends lost 5 bases and 6 bases, in that order; junction bases with no gene match: 9. Germline assignment: CDR1 SGHTA and CDR2 FQGNSA. The CDR3 length is 14 residues. In nucleotides, the CDR3 is TGTGCCAGCAGCCCATTGACAGGGTCTAATGGCTACACCTTC. It is translated as CASSPLTGSNGYTF.

The chain uses TRBV15 and TRBJ1-5; 7 positions agree with TRBD1. The CDR3 sequence is 15 residues long. Per the germline V gene, CDR1 is LNHNV and CDR2 is YYDKDF (reference sequence). With 0 bases clipped from V and 8 bases from J, the junction kept 7 bases outside the gene matches. The CDR3 sequence: CATSRDQEGAKPQHF. CDR3 nucleotides: TGTGCCACCAGCAGAGATCAGGAGGGGGCGAAGCCCCAGCATTTT.

V is TRBV18 and J is TRBJ1-1, with D perhaps TRBD1 (5 bases). The germline CDR1 and CDR2 sequences are KGHSH and LQKENI. The CDR3 runs 13 residues. V lost 5 bases and J 1 base, leaving 8 bases between the germline ends. CDR3 in amino acids: CASSSDRNTEAFF. CDR3 DNA sequence: TGTGCCAGCTCATCTGACAGGAACACTGAAGCTTTCTTT.

In this sample, this clone turned up a few times. The chain uses TRBV5-1 and TRBJ1-4; D unclear. Trimming removed 1 base at V and 4 bases at J, with 5 bases between. This CDR3 comprises 13 residues. The germline CDR1 and CDR2 sequences are SGHRS and YFSETQ. This chain's CDR3 is CASSLKDNEKLFF. In nucleotides, the CDR3 is TGCGCCAGCAGCTTGAAAGATAATGAAAAACTGTTTTTT. The variable domain in full, completed from reference TRBV5-1 and TRBJ1-4, reads KAGVTQTPRYLIKTRGQQVTLSCSPISGHRSVSWYQQTPGQGLQFLFEYFSETQRNKGNFPGRFSGRQFSNSRSEMNVSTLELGDSALYLCASSLKDNEKLFFGSGTQLSVL.

The chain employs TRBV11-2 and TRBJ1-6; no definite D call. V was pared by 0 bases and J by 13 bases, with 10 bases between. CDR1 is SGHAT and CDR2 is FQNNGV in the germline V gene. CDR3 length equals 13 residues. The CDR3 bases are TGTGCCAGCAGCTTAGACAGGTCAATCCCCCTCCACTTT. As protein: CASSLDRSIPLHF.

The J gene is TRBJ1-1, the V gene TRBV29-1, with a tentative D call TRBD1 (5 bases). Germline values: CDR1 SQVTM, CDR2 ANQGSEA. V lost 6 bases and J 0 bases, leaving 8 bases between the germline ends. This CDR3 region has 12 residues. The CDR3 sequence: CSVDNMNTEAFF. For the CDR3, the DNA is TGCAGCGTGGACAACATGAACACTGAAGCTTTCTTT.

V usage is TRBV7-9 and J usage is TRBJ2-7, with D possibly being TRBD2 (5 bases). The CDR3 sequence is 14 residues long. Germline CDR1 is SEHNR and CDR2 is FQNEAQ (reference sequence). V was pared by 1 base and J by 3 bases, with 10 bases between. The CDR3 spells CASSLGGIGYEQYF. CDR3 sequence (DNA): TGTGCCAGCAGCTTAGGAGGGATTGGCTACGAGCAGTACTTC.

The chain joins TRBV6-1 to TRBJ1-4; D perhaps matches TRBD1 (6 bases). Germline values: CDR1 MNHNS, CDR2 SASEGT. The V and J ends lost 1 base and 7 bases respectively, with 13 bases between them. This CDR3 comprises 15 residues. CDR3 sequence reads: CASSEEGRGREKLFF. CDR3 in DNA: TGTGCCAGCAGTGAAGAGGGCAGGGGTCGTGAAAAACTGTTTTTT.

The chain joins TRBV9 to TRBJ1-4; TRBD1 is a possible D gene (5 bases). CDR1 and CDR2 from the germline V gene are SGDLS and YYNGEE. The ends were cut back, 0 bases at V and 6 bases at J, with 18 bases in the middle. There are 17 residues in the CDR3. CDR3 loop: CASSVATRSGGHEKLFF. The CDR3 DNA is TGTGCCAGCAGCGTAGCTACTCGGTCGGGGGGACATGAAAAACTGTTTTTT. Full variable domain (remainder filled in from reference TRBV9 and TRBJ1-4): DSGVTQTPKHLITATGQRVTLRCSPRSGDLSVYWYQQSLDQGLQFLIQYYNGEERAKGNILERFSAQQFPDLHSELNLSSLELGDSALYFCASSVATRSGGHEKLFFGSGTQLSVL.

The chain is built from TRBV30 and TRBJ1-4, with TRBD1 as a possible D gene (6 bases). V lost 1 base to trimming and J lost 5 bases, with 17 bases between them. The V gene's germline CDR1 is GTSNPN and CDR2 SVGIG (reference sequence). This CDR3 spans 16 amino acids. CDR3 protein: CAWSAGGAGLNEKLFF. The CDR3 DNA reads as TGTGCCTGGAGTGCTGGGGGCGCAGGGTTAAATGAAAAACTGTTTTTT. The full variable domain, with the rest looked up from reference TRBV30 and TRBJ1-4, is SQTIHQWPATLVQPVGSPLSLECTVEGTSNPNLYWYRQAAGRGLQLLFYSVGIGQISSEVPQNLSASRPQDRQFILSSKKLLLSDSGFYLCAWSAGGAGLNEKLFFGSGTQLSVL.

This clone was found a few times. The chain has TRBV5-1 and TRBJ1-1; 7 nucleotides align to TRBD1. The germline V gene has CDR1 SGHRS and CDR2 YFSETQ. The CDR3 sequence is 16 residues long. V gave up 4 bases and J gave up 3 bases; unmatched junction bases: 12. CDR3 DNA: TGCGCCAGCAGCCCCAGACAGGGTTTGGAAGACACTGAAGCTTTCTTT. As protein: CASSPRQGLEDTEAFF.

The rearrangement uses TRBV10-1 and TRBJ1-1; D may be TRBD1 (5 bases). Trimming cost V 2 bases and J 1 base, with 11 bases left between them. Germline loops: CDR1 WNHNN, CDR2 SYGVQD (reference sequence). CDR3 length: 15 residues. The CDR3 DNA reads TGCGCCAGCAGTGAGGGAAGGGGAAGGAACACTGAAGCTTTCTTT. Residues: CASSEGRGRNTEAFF.

The V gene is TRBV6-5, the J gene TRBJ2-3, with 7 bases that match TRBD2. Germline CDR1 and CDR2: MNHEY and SVGAGI. The CDR3 runs 15 residues. Trimming took 0 bases from V and 4 from J; bases not matched to a gene: 4. CDR3 residues: CASSYSGGTADTQYF. The CDR3 coding sequence is TGTGCCAGCAGTTACTCGGGGGGGACCGCAGATACGCAGTATTTT.

The chain carries TRBV10-3 and TRBJ1-2; D is possibly TRBD1 (6 bases). The CDR3 loop spans 14 amino acids. Trimming removed 6 bases from V and 7 bases from J, with 18 bases in between. Germline V lookup: CDR1 ENHRY, CDR2 SYGVKD. CDR3 loop: CAISPIAGAGGYTF. The CDR3 nucleotides are TGTGCCATCAGCCCTATCGCAGGGGCGGGTGGCTACACCTTC.

The CDR3 DNA sequence: TGTGCCAGCAGCTTAGCGGGGAACTCCTACAATGAGCAGTTCTTC. Residues: CASSLAGNSYNEQFF. The gene calls are TRBV27 and TRBJ2-1, with 8 bases aligning to TRBD2. CDR3 length: 15 amino acids. Germline V lookup: CDR1 MNHEY, CDR2 SMNVEV (reference sequence). V lost 6 bases to trimming and J lost 0 bases; unmatched junction nucleotides: 4.